The next 30 T cell receptor beta chains were all read from a single sample in a study of blood T cell repertoires in COVID-19. Measured with immunoSEQ multiplex PCR; TCRdb has only the in-frame clones, and not every one. Of 150,000 or so clones in the sample, more than 80% were seen once. The sequenced sample consisted of peripheral blood. Receptor source: a man in his late teens or twenties with COVID-19, enrolled during active disease.

The gene calls are TRBV4-1 and TRBJ2-1, with TRBD2 matching over 10 bases. Germline-derived CDR1 and CDR2 are MGHRA and YSYEKL. V gave up 1 base and J gave up 5 bases; unmatched junction bases: 11. This CDR3 is built from 18 residues. CDR3 bases: TGCGCCAGCAGCCAAGTTCGAGCGGGAGGGTCCCGTAACAATGAGCAGTTCTTC. It encodes CASSQVRAGGSRNNEQFF.

The chain couples TRBV7-9 to TRBJ1-2; 7 nucleotides align to TRBD1. This CDR3 comprises 16 residues. V was clipped by 4 bases and J by 6 bases; unmatched bases: 14. Germline CDR1 SEHNR, CDR2 FQNEAQ (reference sequence). In DNA form, the CDR3 reads TGTGCCAGCAGCTCCCCGGACAGGAGTCGTTGGGATGGCTACACCTTC. Protein: CASSSPDRSRWDGYTF.

This clone was observed a handful of times. The V gene is TRBV4-3, the J gene TRBJ1-2, with D hard to call. Trimming removed 0 bases from V and 4 bases from J, with 15 bases in between. The germline gives CDR1 LGHNA, CDR2 YSLEER. The CDR3 has 16 amino acids. CDR3 sequence reads: CASSQDRLIWSYGYTF. Written as DNA, the CDR3 is TGCGCCAGCAGCCAAGATAGGTTAATCTGGAGCTATGGCTACACCTTC.

This chain joins TRBV27 and TRBJ1-1; unclear D gene. Germline V gene data show CDR1 as MNHEY and CDR2 as SMNVEV (reference sequence). With 3 bases removed from V and 4 bases from J, the gap between germline ends came to 15 bases. This CDR3 is built from 15 residues. Written as DNA, the CDR3 is TGTGCCAGCAGTTTGAGAGGGCCCCTGGGCACTGAAGCTTTCTTT. Protein sequence: CASSLRGPLGTEAFF.

The chain couples TRBV11-3 to TRBJ2-7; perhaps TRBD1 as D (6 bases). Trimming removed 2 bases at V and 0 bases at J, with 8 bases between. This CDR3 is built from 14 residues. In germline, CDR1 is SGHNT, CDR2 YENEEA. The CDR3 reads CASSLRGTSYEQYF. CDR3 in DNA: TGTGCCAGCAGCTTAAGGGGGACCTCCTACGAGCAGTACTTC. The whole variable domain, filled in from reference TRBV11-3 and TRBJ2-7, reads EAGVVQSPRYKIIEKKQPVAFWCNPISGHNTLYWYLQNLGQGPELLIRYENEEAVDDSQLPKDRFSAERLKGVDSTLKIQPAELGDSAVYLCASSLRGTSYEQYFGPGTRLTVT.

The rearrangement links TRBV19 to TRBJ2-7, with TRBD2 matching 12 bases. V shed 6 bases, J shed 6 bases, and the junction held 3 bases outside the gene matches. The CDR3 is 13 amino acids. Germline-derived CDR1 and CDR2 are LNHDA and SQIVND (reference sequence). This CDR3 reads CASSGLAGSEQYF. Here the CDR3 DNA reads TGTGCCAGTAGCGGACTAGCGGGAAGCGAGCAGTACTTC. The variable domain in full, with the rest retrieved from reference TRBV19 and TRBJ2-7, is DGGITQSPKYLFRKEGQNVTLSCEQNLNHDAMYWYRQDPGQGLRLIYYSQIVNDFQKGDIAEGYSVSREKKESFPLTVTSAQKNPTAFYLCASSGLAGSEQYFGPGTRLTVT.

This sequence joins TRBV3-1 (or the pseudogene TRBV3-2) and TRBJ2-1, with 11 bases that match TRBD1. This CDR3 region has 18 residues. Germline V gene sequence: CDR1 LGHDT, CDR2 YNNKEL (reference sequence). V was clipped by 0 bases and J by 4 bases; unmatched bases: 8. DNA for the CDR3: TGTGCCAGCAGCCAAGATTGGCGTTGGGACAGGGGGTACAATGAGCAGTTCTTC. The encoded protein is CASSQDWRWDRGYNEQFF.

This clone was found once. The V gene is TRBV7-9, the J gene TRBJ2-1, with D possibly matching TRBD1 (5 bases). Trimming left V 3 bases short and J 0 bases short, with 12 bases between. The CDR3 has 16 amino acids. Germline V lookup: CDR1 SEHNR, CDR2 FQNEAQ (reference sequence). The CDR3 sequence is CASSLATASSYNEQFF. For the CDR3, the DNA is TGTGCCAGCAGCTTGGCGACAGCGAGCTCCTACAATGAGCAGTTCTTC.

The chain carries TRBV6-7 and TRBJ2-7, with 10 positions matching TRBD1. TRBV6-7 is labeled an ORF, and its function is uncertain. This CDR3 contains 15 residues. Trimming cost V 6 bases and J 0 bases; bases outside gene matches: 5. The DNA for the CDR3 is TGTGCCAGCAGGGGACAGGGGTTTCCCTCCTACGAGCAGTACTTC. Amino acid sequence: CASRGQGFPSYEQYF.

This chain uses TRBV11-1 with TRBJ2-2; 8 nucleotides line up with TRBD1. J was trimmed by 3 bases and V by 1 base; bases with no gene match: 1. The CDR3 sequence is 15 residues long. Germline values: CDR1 SGHAT, CDR2 FQDESV (reference sequence). This chain's CDR3 is CASSLGTGHTGELFF. The CDR3 DNA reads TGTGCCAGCAGCTTAGGGACAGGGCACACCGGGGAGCTGTTTTTT.

The chain combines TRBV7-9 with TRBJ2-7, with a tentative D call TRBD1 (5 bases). CDR1 SEHNR and CDR2 FQNEAQ come from the germline V gene (reference sequence). V was trimmed by 3 bases and J by 6 bases, leaving 15 bases between them. This CDR3 contains 14 residues. The CDR3 sequence: CASSFISDSSEQYF. The CDR3 bases are TGTGCCAGCAGCTTTATCTCCGACAGCTCCGAGCAGTACTTC.

This clone was detected only a few times. V gene TRBV11-2 combines with J gene TRBJ2-6, with no clear D. The germline V gene encodes CDR1 SGHAT and CDR2 FQNNGV. Between the trimmed V and J ends, which lost 5 bases and 1 base, there was a span of 18 bases. CDR3 length: 18 residues. CDR3 residues: CASSLISVSLSGANVLTF. CDR3 DNA sequence: TGTGCCAGCAGCCTAATCTCAGTTTCACTATCTGGGGCCAACGTCCTGACTTTC.

The J gene is TRBJ2-7, the V gene TRBV11-1, with D unresolved. CDR1 is SGHAT, CDR2 FQDESV, per germline (reference sequence). V was cut by 0 bases and J by 0 bases, with 15 bases left in between. This CDR3 region has 17 residues. CDR3: CASSLAPTSEFSYEQYF. CDR3 bases: TGTGCCAGCAGCTTAGCCCCTACGAGCGAATTCTCCTACGAGCAGTACTTC.

The genes are TRBV10-3 and TRBJ1-2, with unresolved D. CDR3 length equals 12 residues. Germline CDR1 is ENHRY and CDR2 is SYGVKD. The V end was cut by 8 bases, the J end by 3 bases, with 10 bases between. The CDR3 sequence: CAIRRGDYGYTF. In DNA form, the CDR3 reads TGTGCCATCCGACGGGGTGACTATGGCTACACCTTC.

This sequence joins TRBV28 and TRBJ1-6, with D hard to call. Germline assignment: CDR1 MDHEN and CDR2 SYDVKM. Trimming pared 7 bases from V and 2 bases from J, leaving 12 bases between. The CDR3 totals 15 residues. CDR3 DNA: TGTGCCAGCAAGGCCACGAGGCCCTATAATTCACCCCTCCACTTT. Amino acids: CASKATRPYNSPLHF.

V is TRBV30 and J is TRBJ1-5, with D uncertain. Trimming left V 1 base short and J 7 bases short, with 11 bases between. Per the germline V gene, CDR1 is GTSNPN and CDR2 is SVGIG (reference sequence). The CDR3 has 13 amino acids. This CDR3 reads CAWSAGVGQPQHF. The CDR3, as DNA: TGTGCCTGGAGTGCGGGAGTGGGGCAGCCCCAGCATTTT.

The chain couples TRBV28 to TRBJ1-5; 7 bases agree with TRBD1. J was trimmed by 4 bases and V by 2 bases; bases with no gene match: 2. The CDR3 is 14 residues long. Germline-derived CDR1 and CDR2 are MDHEN and SYDVKM. The chain's CDR3 is CASSLVTGNQPQHF. DNA of the CDR3: TGTGCCAGCAGTTTAGTGACAGGGAATCAGCCCCAGCATTTT. Together with reference TRBV28 and TRBJ1-5, the CDR3 gives the full variable domain: DVKVTQSSRYLVKRTGEKVFLECVQDMDHENMFWYRQDPGLGLRLIYFSYDVKMKEKGDIPEGYSVSREKKERFSLILESASTNQTSMYLCASSLVTGNQPQHFGDGTRLSIL.

The chain is built from TRBV6-5 and TRBJ2-7, with 9 bases aligning to TRBD2. V shed 0 bases, J shed 3 bases, and the junction held 3 bases outside the gene matches. The CDR3 runs to 15 residues. Germline CDR1 MNHEY, CDR2 SVGAGI. CDR3 sequence (DNA): TGTGCCAGCAGTTACTCTGGACTAGCGAGCTACGAGCAGTACTTC. Protein sequence: CASSYSGLASYEQYF.

This chain joins TRBV7-9 and TRBJ1-6; tentative D call: TRBD1 (5 bases). The CDR3 spans 15 residues. Germline V gives CDR1 SEHNR, CDR2 FQNEAQ (reference sequence). V dropped 5 bases and J dropped 4 bases, with 12 bases sitting between them. CDR3 coding DNA: TGTGCCAGCAGCCCCCAGGACATGTATAATTCACCCCTCCACTTT. This translates into CASSPQDMYNSPLHF.

The V and J genes are TRBV2 and TRBJ2-7; no clear D gene. Trimming cost V 3 bases and J 6 bases, with 15 bases left between them. This CDR3 is built from 14 residues. The germline V gene has CDR1 SNHLY and CDR2 FYNNEI. The CDR3 DNA follows: TGTGCCAGCAGTGAGATAATTCTGGGCCGCGAGCAGTACTTC. It is translated as CASSEIILGREQYF.

This clone showed up just a few times. This chain connects TRBV4-2 to TRBJ1-4; tentative D call: TRBD1 (6 bases). This CDR3 region has 16 residues. Looked up from germline, CDR1 is LGHNA and CDR2 is YNFKEQ. V was pared by 6 bases and J by 4 bases, with 18 bases between. The CDR3 nucleotides are TGTGCCAGCAGTCAGAACCCCAGGGGCGGTAATGAAAAACTGTTTTTT. This sequence encodes CASSQNPRGGNEKLFF.

The chain employs TRBV6-1 and TRBJ2-2, with 7 bases identical to TRBD2. V was pared by 3 bases and J by 4 bases, with 8 bases of the junction left unmatched. The CDR3 loop spans 16 amino acids. Germline assignment: CDR1 MNHNS and CDR2 SASEGT. The CDR3 region is CASSELGGSGTGELFF. CDR3 nucleotide sequence: TGTGCCAGCAGTGAGTTGGGCGGGAGTGGCACCGGGGAGCTGTTTTTT.

The rearrangement uses TRBV5-1 and TRBJ2-7; D is ambiguous. The V gene's germline CDR1 is SGHRS and CDR2 YFSETQ. Trimming cost V 3 bases and J 2 bases, with 6 bases left between them. This CDR3 is built from 12 residues. This CDR3 is CASSSETYEQYF. In nucleotides, the CDR3 is TGCGCCAGCAGCTCCGAGACCTACGAGCAGTACTTC.

This clone was seen once. The chain is built from TRBV9 and TRBJ2-7; D is unclear. The V gene lost 4 bases and the J gene lost 3 bases, with 5 bases spanning the gap. CDR1 is SGDLS, CDR2 YYNGEE, per germline. This CDR3 comprises 11 residues. The CDR3 nucleotides are TGTGCCAGCAGCCTCGGCTACGAGCAGTACTTC. Translation: CASSLGYEQYF.

This clone was recorded only once. The chain recombines TRBV28 with TRBJ2-7; 12 bases are shared with TRBD1. V dropped 5 bases and J dropped 5; count of bases not matched to a gene: 10. Germline V CDR1 and CDR2: MDHEN, SYDVKM. The CDR3 runs 16 residues. CDR3: CASSAGTGGDNNEQYF. For the CDR3, the DNA is TGTGCCAGCAGTGCCGGGACAGGGGGCGATAATAACGAGCAGTACTTC.

This rearrangement joins TRBV4-1 to TRBJ2-1, with D maybe TRBD1 (6 bases). CDR1 is MGHRA, CDR2 YSYEKL, per germline. CDR3 length: 16 amino acids. The ends were cut back, 1 base at V and 2 bases at J, with 12 bases in the middle. The CDR3 DNA sequence: TGCGCCAGCAGCCAAGGCCGACGGACAGCCTACAATGAGCAGTTCTTC. It specifies CASSQGRRTAYNEQFF.

The chain combines TRBV7-6 with TRBJ2-3; 8 bases fit TRBD2. Looked up from germline, CDR1 is SGHVS and CDR2 is FNYEAQ. V gave up 3 bases and J gave up 5 bases; unmatched junction bases: 4. The CDR3 runs 14 residues. The CDR3 spells CASSFRGGKDTQYF. CDR3 DNA sequence: TGTGCCAGCAGCTTCCGGGGGGGTAAAGATACGCAGTATTTT.

V usage is TRBV27 and J usage is TRBJ1-2, with D unresolved. Trimming stripped 5 bases from V and 7 bases from J, with 14 bases between. The germline CDR1 and CDR2 sequences are MNHEY and SMNVEV (reference sequence). The CDR3 has 13 residues. The CDR3 nucleotides read TGTGCCAGCAGTCCGGTATCGGGTGGTGGCTACACCTTC. This gives the protein CASSPVSGGGYTF.

The genes are TRBV29-1 and TRBJ1-2; no clear D gene. V was shortened by 7 bases and J by 4 bases, with 19 bases between the two germline ends. CDR3 size: 14 residues. The germline V gene encodes CDR1 SQVTM and CDR2 ANQGSEA. Here the CDR3 reads CSDGPGTPGYGYTF. The CDR3 DNA follows: TGCAGCGATGGCCCAGGCACCCCCGGCTATGGCTACACCTTC.

The gene calls are TRBV24-1 and TRBJ2-1; 7 bases line up with TRBD1. Per germline, CDR1 KGHDR and CDR2 SFDVKD. Trimming at V came to 4 bases and at J to 7 bases, leaving 6 bases not matched to a gene. This CDR3 has 14 residues. CDR3 nucleotides: TGTGCCACCAGTGACCCCGACAGGGCTAATGAGCAGTTCTTC. Encoded protein: CATSDPDRANEQFF.